Listed below are T cell receptor beta chains from one sample, sequenced in a study of blood T cell repertoires in COVID-19. Some clones are missing from TCRdb's copy, which holds only in-frame ones; the method was immunoSEQ multiplex PCR. The repertoire holds 30,000 to 45,000 clones, with 65% to 85% as singletons. The source material was peripheral blood. These TCRs come from a man older than 75 with active or convalescent COVID-19. The CDR3 runs from the conserved cysteine through the conserved F or W. A D gene is named only where the DNA matches it firmly. For some rows the clone size is stated as once, few or many, or as a class when expanded; others skip it.

j_gene	len	v_gene	abundance	d_gene	CDR3nt	CDR3aa
TRBJ2-1	14	TRBV10-1	once	TRBD2	TGCGCCAGCACCACTAGCGGGACCTACAATGAGCAGTTCTTC	CASTTSGTYNEQFF
TRBJ2-4	14	TRBV7-2	-	-	TGTGCCAGCAGCTTAGGCAGGGGAAAAAACATTCAGTACTTC	CASSLGRGKNIQYF
TRBJ2-7	15	TRBV4-3	once	-	TGCGCCAGCAGCCAAGGGGTCGAGGTCTCCTACGAGCAGTACTTC	CASSQGVEVSYEQYF
TRBJ2-3	16	TRBV6-5	few	TRBD2	TGTGCCAGCAGTTACACTGCGGGAGGGCCCCGAGATACGCAGTATTTT	CASSYTAGGPRDTQYF
TRBJ2-5	14	TRBV5-6	-	-	TGTGCCAGCAGCATGGGACACTTTCAAGAGACCCAGTACTTC	CASSMGHFQETQYF
TRBJ2-3	11	TRBV6-5	few	-	TGTGCCAGCCTGGAGGCAGATACGCAGTATTTT	CASLEADTQYF
TRBJ2-1	15	TRBV25-1	-	TRBD2	TGTGCCAGCAGTTCCAGACTAGCGGGAGTCAATGAGCAGTTCTTC	CASSSRLAGVNEQFF
TRBJ1-3	14	TRBV11-3	-	-	TGCGCCAGCAGCCCAGGGGCCTCTGGAAACACCATATATTTT	CASSPGASGNTIYF
TRBJ2-1	15	TRBV2	-	TRBD2	TGTGCCAGCAGTGAATCGGGACTATTATACAATGAGCAGTTCTTC	CASSESGLLYNEQFF
TRBJ2-5	14	TRBV3-1/TRBV3-2	-	-	TGTGCCAGCAGCCCTCGACAGTTAAGAGAGACCCAGTACTTC	CASSPRQLRETQYF
TRBJ1-2	13	TRBV29-1	-	-	TGCAGCGTTGCTCCCGACACTAACTATGGCTACACCTTC	CSVAPDTNYGYTF
TRBJ1-2	12	TRBV6-6	-	TRBD1	TGTGCCAGCGCGGAGGGGGCGCGGGGCTACACCTTC	CASAEGARGYTF
TRBJ2-1	16	TRBV19	-	-	TGTGCCAGTAGTATTGGCGGAGAACTCGGGTACAATGAGCAGTTCTTC	CASSIGGELGYNEQFF
TRBJ2-4	13	TRBV9	-	TRBD1	TGTGCCAGCAGCGTGGGACAGGGGAACATTCAGTACTTC	CASSVGQGNIQYF
TRBJ1-5	16	TRBV7-6	few	TRBD1	TGTGCCAGCAGTTTAGGACAGGCCATGAGCAATCAGCCCCAGCATTTT	CASSLGQAMSNQPQHF
TRBJ2-3	14	TRBV5-8	once	TRBD1	TGTGCCAGCAGCTTGACCTACAGGGGCGATACGCAGTATTTT	CASSLTYRGDTQYF
TRBJ2-5	15	TRBV29-1	-	-	TGCAGCGTTGAAGAGCGGGGATTCGTACAAGAGACCCAGTACTTC	CSVEERGFVQETQYF
TRBJ2-6	13	TRBV7-2	-	TRBD1	TGTGCCAGCAACAGGGGATTGACCAACGTCCTGACTTTC	CASNRGLTNVLTF
TRBJ2-4	13	TRBV7-3	-	-	TGTGCCAGCAGCTTAAGTGGGCGAAACATTCAGTACTTC	CASSLSGRNIQYF
TRBJ2-7	13	TRBV7-2	-	TRBD2	TGTGCCAGCAGCTTAGTGGGGAGGGGCGAGCAGTACTTC	CASSLVGRGEQYF
TRBJ2-1	14	TRBV27	-	-	TGTGCCAGCAGCTCTACTTCCTCCTACAATGAGCAGTTCTTC	CASSSTSSYNEQFF
TRBJ2-7	15	TRBV10-3	few	TRBD2	TGTGCCATCAAAGCTGGCCTAGCGGAGAGCTACGAGCAGTACTTC	CAIKAGLAESYEQYF
TRBJ2-7	14	TRBV11-1	-	TRBD2	TGTGCCAGCAGTACCGGGACTAGCGTATGGGAGCAGTACTTC	CASSTGTSVWEQYF
TRBJ2-6	17	TRBV5-6	-	TRBD1	TGTGCCAGCAGCGGGGGACAGGGGGTCACAGGGGCCAACGTCCTGACTTTC	CASSGGQGVTGANVLTF
TRBJ2-1	17	TRBV5-6	-	TRBD2	TGTGCCAGCAGCTTCTACGCCATTAGCGGGGGGGTGTATGAGCAGTTCTTC	CASSFYAISGGVYEQFF
TRBJ2-7	15	TRBV7-2	-	-	TGTGCCAGCAGCTTACACAGGGACACAACCTACGAGCAGTACTTC	CASSLHRDTTYEQYF
TRBJ2-1	15	TRBV7-2	-	-	TGTGCCAGCAGCTTAGCCGGACAGCAAATCAATGAGCAGTTCTTC	CASSLAGQQINEQFF
TRBJ2-1	13	TRBV2	-	TRBD1	TGTGCCGGAGGACAGGGAAATTACAATGAGCAGTTCTTC	CAGGQGNYNEQFF
TRBJ2-7	13	TRBV27	large	-	TGTGCCAGCAGTTTATTGGTCCGGGGCGAGCAGTACTTC	CASSLLVRGEQYF
TRBJ2-3	15	TRBV4-2	-	-	TGTGCCAGCAGCCAAGGCCGGACTTTAGCAGATACGCAGTATTTT	CASSQGRTLADTQYF
TRBJ2-7	14	TRBV11-3	-	TRBD1	TGTGCCAGCAGACAGGGGATTACTACCTACGAGCAGTACTTC	CASRQGITTYEQYF
TRBJ2-7	14	TRBV25-1	-	TRBD2	TGTGCCAGCAGTGTAGGACTAGCATTCTACGAGCAGTACTTC	CASSVGLAFYEQYF
TRBJ2-5	17	TRBV5-4	-	TRBD2	TGTGCCAGCACCAAACGGGAGGGGACCCCCTCCCAGGAGACCCAGTACTTC	CASTKREGTPSQETQYF
TRBJ1-3	15	TRBV4-2	-	TRBD1	TGTGCCAGCAGCCACGAGCAGGGGGCAAGAAACACCATATATTTT	CASSHEQGARNTIYF
TRBJ1-1	18	TRBV5-4	-	TRBD1	TGTGCCAGCAGCCACCCCTTGGGGACAGGGGGCGTTAAGACTGAAGCTTTCTTT	CASSHPLGTGGVKTEAFF
TRBJ2-5	15	TRBV11-2	-	-	TGTGCCAGCAGCCCCACCACGCGGCAGGGAAAGACCCAGTACTTC	CASSPTTRQGKTQYF
TRBJ1-2	17	TRBV7-2	-	-	TGTGCCAGCAGCTTAGTAACGCGGGACCCCTTCATGTGGGGCTACACCTTC	CASSLVTRDPFMWGYTF
TRBJ2-1	16	TRBV7-8	-	TRBD2	TGTGCCAGCAGCCCAAAGGACCGCGGGAGGGCCTTTGAGCAGTTCTTC	CASSPKDRGRAFEQFF
TRBJ2-5	14	TRBV9	-	-	TGTGCCAGCAGCGTGAGGGCGGGACAAGAGACCCAGTACTTC	CASSVRAGQETQYF
TRBJ2-7	15	TRBV7-8	-	TRBD1	TGTGCCAGCAGCCCGTACGACAGGGACCGTTTCGAGCAGTACTTC	CASSPYDRDRFEQYF
TRBJ1-1	12	TRBV12-3/TRBV12-4	-	TRBD1	TGTGCCAGCACTGTACAGGGGGCAGCAGCTTTCTTT	CASTVQGAAAFF
TRBJ2-3	13	TRBV29-1	-	TRBD1	TGCAGCGACGACAAGGGGGCTGTCGATACGCAGTATTTT	CSDDKGAVDTQYF
TRBJ2-7	14	TRBV11-2	few	-	TGTGCCAGCAGCTTAATGGCCAGCTCCTACGAGCAGTACTTC	CASSLMASSYEQYF
TRBJ2-3	16	TRBV5-4	-	TRBD2	TGTGCCAGCAGCCAAGGGACTAGCGCGAGCACAGATACGCAGTATTTT	CASSQGTSASTDTQYF
TRBJ2-5	13	TRBV19	-	-	TGTGCCAGTAGTGCACAGGGACAAGAGACCCAGTACTTC	CASSAQGQETQYF
TRBJ2-5	14	TRBV2	-	TRBD1	TGTGCCAGCAGTCCAAACAGGGGGACAGAGACCCAGTACTTC	CASSPNRGTETQYF
TRBJ1-1	16	TRBV24-1	-	-	TGTGCCACCTACAGGGTTTCGGGGATACATTACACTGAAGCTTTCTTT	CATYRVSGIHYTEAFF
TRBJ1-2	16	TRBV3-1/TRBV3-2	-	-	TGTGCCAGCAGCCCCCGTGGGCCCTCCTACCTCTATGGCTACACCTTC	CASSPRGPSYLYGYTF